These 7 T cell receptor beta chains were sequenced from one sample in a study of lymphopenia after photon versus proton radiotherapy. Using immunoSEQ multiplex PCR, the repertoire was profiled, and TCRdb retains in-frame clones only, with some absent. The table lists tens of thousands of clones, around 83% of them singletons, with over 1.1% in the top ten. The sequenced sample was peripheral blood, obtained from a patient treated with proton-based radiotherapy. The receptors stem from a man in his sixties with pancreatic cancer.

In its sample, this clone was seen once. This chain links TRBV28 with TRBJ2-3, with D unclear. The length of the CDR3 is 17 residues. CDR1 is MDHEN and CDR2 is SYDVKM in the germline V gene. V lost 1 base to trimming and J lost 0 bases, with 14 bases between them. The CDR3 is CASSLLAGLISTDTQYF. Here the CDR3 DNA reads TGTGCCAGCAGTTTATTAGCCGGGCTCATCAGCACAGATACGCAGTATTTT.

This rearrangement joins TRBV5-1 to TRBJ1-3; 12 bases agree with TRBD1. This CDR3 contains 18 residues. Germline assignment: CDR1 SGHRS and CDR2 YFSETQ. The ends lost 4 bases at V and 1 base at J; junction bases unmatched: 9. The DNA of the CDR3 is TGCGCCAGCAGCCAATATCCGGGACAGGGGGCTTCTGGAAACACCATATATTTT. Its translation: CASSQYPGQGASGNTIYF.

This clone was seen a few times. The V gene is TRBV9, the J gene TRBJ2-3; no reliable D call. The CDR3 is 12 residues long. Trimming cost V 1 base and J 2 bases, with 2 bases left between them. Germline V gene data show CDR1 as SGDLS and CDR2 as YYNGEE. CDR3 sequence (DNA): TGTGCCAGCAGCGTACACACAGATACGCAGTATTTT. Translation: CASSVHTDTQYF.

The chain uses TRBV7-9 and TRBJ1-1, with D tentatively TRBD1 (5 bases). V was shortened by 7 bases and J by 3 bases, with 18 bases between the two germline ends. CDR3 length: 15 residues. The germline V gene encodes CDR1 SEHNR and CDR2 FQNEAQ (reference sequence). This chain's CDR3 is CASTKGVGKDTEAFF. CDR3 nucleotides: TGTGCCAGCACCAAAGGGGTTGGGAAGGACACTGAAGCTTTCTTT.

The chain is built from TRBV19 and TRBJ2-7, with D possibly matching TRBD2 (5 bases). The CDR3 has 17 residues. Germline V gene data show CDR1 as LNHDA and CDR2 as SQIVND (reference sequence). V lost 4 bases, J lost 0 bases, and 19 bases lay in between. This chain's CDR3 is CASSTNPRPGSSYEQYF. The CDR3 DNA reads as TGTGCCAGTAGTACTAACCCCCGGCCGGGGAGCTCCTACGAGCAGTACTTC. The whole variable domain, filled in from reference TRBV19 and TRBJ2-7, reads DGGITQSPKYLFRKEGQNVTLSCEQNLNHDAMYWYRQDPGQGLRLIYYSQIVNDFQKGDIAEGYSVSREKKESFPLTVTSAQKNPTAFYLCASSTNPRPGSSYEQYFGPGTRLTVT.

The V gene is TRBV29-1, the J gene TRBJ2-3; D remains ambiguous. The CDR3 extends over 15 amino acids. The V gene's germline CDR1 is SQVTM and CDR2 ANQGSEA. V was clipped by 7 bases and J by 0 bases, with 17 bases between them. CDR3 nucleotides: TGCAGCGCCCGACGGTTAATCGAGAGCACAGATACGCAGTATTTT. It codes for CSARRLIESTDTQYF.

The gene calls are TRBV6-5 and TRBJ1-2; D is unresolved. The ends were cut back, 3 bases at V and 4 bases at J, with 12 bases in the middle. Looked up from germline, CDR1 is MNHEY and CDR2 is SVGAGI. The CDR3 has 14 residues. The CDR3 coding sequence is TGTGCCAGCAGTTATGGTAGGGAGGGCTATGGCTACACCTTC. Translating it yields CASSYGREGYGYTF.